Listed below are T cell receptor beta chains from one sample, sequenced in a study of OX40 agonist ivuxolimab in advanced cancers. TCRdb keeps only in-frame clones here, not all; method: immunoSEQ multiplex PCR. Here the sample spans about 20,000 clones, roughly 90% being singletons. The sequenced sample was CD4+ or CD8+ T cells sorted from blood, obtained in a trial of the OX40 agonist ivuxolimab. These receptor sequences come from an adult with an advanced solid tumor such as melanoma, head and neck, liver or kidney cancer. CDR3s include the opening cysteine and the closing phenylalanine or tryptophan. A D gene is named only where the DNA matches it firmly. Where a row states a size, it is once, few, many or the class of an expanded clone; other rows omit it.

d_call	v_call	clone_size	j_call	cdr3_nt	cdr3_aa
-	TRBV29-1	-	TRBJ2-3	TGCAGCGTTGAGGTGGGGACACGCCGGTGGGATACGCAGTATTTT	CSVEVGTRRWDTQYF
-	TRBV4-1	-	TRBJ2-7	TGCGCCAGCAGCCAAGGGCTACTCTACGAGCAGTACTTC	CASSQGLLYEQYF
-	TRBV28	-	TRBJ2-7	TGTGCCAGCAGTTTAAGGTCAACTCTACGGGAGCAGTACTTC	CASSLRSTLREQYF
TRBD1	TRBV7-9	-	TRBJ1-1	TGTGCCAGCAGCCCAACAGGGGGCGGGGGCACTGAAGCTTTCTTT	CASSPTGGGGTEAFF
TRBD1	TRBV6-5	few	TRBJ1-6	TGTGCCAGCACGACAGGGACCTATAATTCACCCCTCCACTTT	CASTTGTYNSPLHF
-	TRBV28	-	TRBJ2-7	TGTGCCAGCAGTTTACAGGGTTGGTACGAGCAGTACTTC	CASSLQGWYEQYF
-	TRBV6-1	-	TRBJ2-3	TGTGCCAGCAGTGAAGCGAGTCCGGCGGATACGCAGTATTTT	CASSEASPADTQYF
TRBD2	TRBV7-9	-	TRBJ2-7	TGTGCCAGCAGCCCCCGGGGGGGACCCCACGAGCAGTACTTC	CASSPRGGPHEQYF
TRBD1	TRBV19	-	TRBJ1-1	TGTGCCAGTAGTATCCGGGGACAGATTGAAGCTTTCTTT	CASSIRGQIEAFF
-	TRBV19	-	TRBJ1-4	TGTGCCAGTAGTATAACGGATAATGAAAAACTGTTTTTT	CASSITDNEKLFF
TRBD1	TRBV7-9	-	TRBJ1-4	TGTGCCAGCAGCTCCGCGACAGGGGGCTCCTTTAATGAAAAACTGTTTTTT	CASSSATGGSFNEKLFF
TRBD2	TRBV29-1	few	TRBJ2-1	TGCAGCGGCTCACACCCCGCTAGCGGGAGGGTTAAGGCATACAATGAGCAGTTCTTC	CSGSHPASGRVKAYNEQFF
-	TRBV5-1	-	TRBJ2-5	TGCGCCAGCAGCTTGGAAATGGGAGCCAGGGCCCAAGAGACCCAGTACTTC	CASSLEMGARAQETQYF
-	TRBV4-1	few	TRBJ1-1	TGCGCCAGCAGCCAAGTCAGGGGAGAGACTGAAGCTTTCTTT	CASSQVRGETEAFF
-	TRBV6-5	-	TRBJ1-2	TGTGCCAGCAGTTACAAACAGAACTATGGCTACACCTTC	CASSYKQNYGYTF
-	TRBV6-5	-	TRBJ1-4	TGTGCCAGCAGCCTCCTCTCTGGGGAAAAACTGTTTTTT	CASSLLSGEKLFF
TRBD1	TRBV12-5	-	TRBJ2-1	TGTGCTAGTGGTACGGACAGGGGGACTGAGCAGTTCTTC	CASGTDRGTEQFF
-	TRBV6-5	-	TRBJ2-2	TGTGCCAGCAGTTACGCCCTCACCGGGGAGCTGTTTTTT	CASSYALTGELFF
TRBD1	TRBV2	-	TRBJ1-3	TGTGCCAGCAGTGCTACGGTTGGACAGGGGGCATCTGGAAACACCATATATTTT	CASSATVGQGASGNTIYF
-	TRBV7-8	-	TRBJ2-1	TGTGCCAGCAGCTTAGAGGGGGGGATGAATGAGCAGTTCTTC	CASSLEGGMNEQFF
-	TRBV6-1	-	TRBJ2-7	TGTGCCAGCAGTGAGGGTGGATTGGAGCAGTACTTC	CASSEGGLEQYF
-	TRBV19	-	TRBJ2-1	TGTGCCAGTAGCCTAGGGGGGAGCTCCTACAATGAGCAGTTCTTC	CASSLGGSSYNEQFF
TRBD1	TRBV28	-	TRBJ1-1	TGTGCCAGCAGTCTACAGGGGGCAAACACTGAAGCTTTCTTT	CASSLQGANTEAFF
TRBD2	TRBV27	once	TRBJ2-3	TGTGCCAGCACCGGACTAGCGGGACGGGATACGCAGTATTTT	CASTGLAGRDTQYF
-	TRBV7-7	-	TRBJ2-1	TGTGCTAGCAGCGCCAGTGGGGGGCTAGACAATGAGCAGTTCTTC	CASSASGGLDNEQFF
-	TRBV19	-	TRBJ1-5	TGTGCCAGTAGTCCCCGGGACGGACACAATCAGCCCCAGCATTTT	CASSPRDGHNQPQHF